The clone carrying this T cell receptor beta chain was seen only a few times. Its antigen is as yet unknown. Preparation of the TCRbeta library involved a method that used unique molecular identifiers. TCRdb used MiXCR to reprocess the PCR reads, holding one entry per CDR3 protein. This table has about 300,000 distinct CDR3 sequences, almost 8% appearing once. The CDR3 extends over 15 amino acids. Per germline, CDR1 SGHTA and CDR2 FQGNSA. Deletions cut 1 base from V and 6 bases from J, with 13 bases between. This specimen comes from a study of T-cell reconstitution after alpha-beta-depleted transplantation in children. Study-wide results and caveats: Expanded graft clones numbering several hundred reportedly gave rise to alpha-beta T cells about two months after transplant. Certain patients had high TCRbeta diversity at day 60, and it came from recipient T cells and thymic progenitors that survived. Newly produced T cells mostly provided counts and TCRbeta diversity after one year, as hyperexpanded clones declined.

The chain couples TRBV7-2 to TRBJ1-5; tentatively, D is TRBD1 (5 bases). The clonotype comes from a female patient aged 2 to 10 who had a stem cell transplant for Fanconi anemia, so the T cells may come from the graft donor. The sequences come from peripheral blood, collected 360 days after TCRalphabeta/CD19-depleted stem cell transplant. CDR3 bases: TGTGCCAGCAGCTTAGGAAGCGGGACGGGTCAGCCCCAGCATTTT. This codes for CASSLGSGTGQPQHF.